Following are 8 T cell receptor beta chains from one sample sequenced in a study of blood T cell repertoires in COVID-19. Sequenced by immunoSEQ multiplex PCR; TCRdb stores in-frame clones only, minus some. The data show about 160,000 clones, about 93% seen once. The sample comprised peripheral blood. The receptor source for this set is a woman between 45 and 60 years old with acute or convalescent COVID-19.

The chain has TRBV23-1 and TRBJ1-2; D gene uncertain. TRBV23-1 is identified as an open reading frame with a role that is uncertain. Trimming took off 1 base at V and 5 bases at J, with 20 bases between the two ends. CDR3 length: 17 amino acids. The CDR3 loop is CASSQYPMKEDGYGYTF. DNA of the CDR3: TGCGCCAGCAGTCAATACCCCATGAAGGAAGACGGGTATGGCTACACCTTC.

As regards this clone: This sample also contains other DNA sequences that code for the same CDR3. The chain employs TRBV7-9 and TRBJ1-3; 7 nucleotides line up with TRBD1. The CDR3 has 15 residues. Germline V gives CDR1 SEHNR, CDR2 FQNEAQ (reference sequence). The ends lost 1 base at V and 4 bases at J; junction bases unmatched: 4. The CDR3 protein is CASSLGQGSGNTIYF. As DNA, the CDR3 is TGTGCCAGCAGCTTAGGACAGGGTAGCGGAAACACCATATATTTT.

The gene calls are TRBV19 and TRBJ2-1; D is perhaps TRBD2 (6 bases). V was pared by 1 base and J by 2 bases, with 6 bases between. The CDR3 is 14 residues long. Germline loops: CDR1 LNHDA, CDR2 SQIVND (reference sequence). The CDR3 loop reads CASSIGGAYNEQFF. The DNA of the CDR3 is TGTGCCAGTAGTATAGGGGGGGCCTACAATGAGCAGTTCTTC.

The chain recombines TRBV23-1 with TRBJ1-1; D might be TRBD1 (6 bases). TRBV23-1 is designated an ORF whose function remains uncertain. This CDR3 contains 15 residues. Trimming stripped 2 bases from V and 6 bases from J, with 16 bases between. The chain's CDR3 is CASSQPYRVSSEAFF. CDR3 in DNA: TGCGCCAGCAGTCAACCCTACAGGGTATCCTCTGAAGCTTTCTTT.

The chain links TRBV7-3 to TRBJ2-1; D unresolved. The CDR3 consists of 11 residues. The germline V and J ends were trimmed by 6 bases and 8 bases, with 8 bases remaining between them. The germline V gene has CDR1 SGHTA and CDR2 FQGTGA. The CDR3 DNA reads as TGTGCCAGCAGTCAAACAGATGAGCAGTTCTTC. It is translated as CASSQTDEQFF.

The CDR3 DNA sequence: TGTGCCAGCAGCTTATCGGTTTCAGGGGAAAGGGAAAAACTGTTTTTT. Protein sequence: CASSLSVSGEREKLFF. The V and J genes are TRBV7-6 and TRBJ1-4; TRBD1 is a possible D gene (6 bases). Trimming took off 2 bases at V and 8 bases at J, with 18 bases between the two ends. This CDR3 spans 16 amino acids. The germline gives CDR1 SGHVS, CDR2 FNYEAQ.

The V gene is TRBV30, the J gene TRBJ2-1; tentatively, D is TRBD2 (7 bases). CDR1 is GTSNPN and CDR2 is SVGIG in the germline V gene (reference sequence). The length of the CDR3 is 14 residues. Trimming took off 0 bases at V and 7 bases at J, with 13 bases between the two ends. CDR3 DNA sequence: TGTGCCTGGAGTGTACCGGGGGGCTGGAATGAGCAGTTCTTC. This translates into CAWSVPGGWNEQFF.

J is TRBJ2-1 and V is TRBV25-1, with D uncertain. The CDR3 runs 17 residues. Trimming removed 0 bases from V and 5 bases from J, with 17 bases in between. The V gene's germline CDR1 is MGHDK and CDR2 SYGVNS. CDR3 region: CASSEYIGHTRDNEQFF. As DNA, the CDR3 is TGTGCCAGCAGTGAATATATCGGTCACACCCGGGACAATGAGCAGTTCTTC.